A single sample is the source of the 6 T cell receptor beta chains below, sequenced in a study of T cell repertoires in cytomegalovirus infection (dated 2019 in TCRdb). The antigens these receptors bind are not known. Sequencing was carried out with an Illumina HiSeq 1500. In-frame beta chains were kept once TCRdb had trimmed the public reads at Q25 with fastp and called clones with MiXCR. Entries are consolidated by CDR3 protein sequence, retaining the most common genes and DNA. The sample data list about 69,000 distinct CDR3 sequences, and less than 30% of these were observed just once. The biggest ten clones account for about 60% of the sample. In the paper's terms, the treatment or condition label means: in vitro stimulation with specific CMV peptide epitopes to enrich CMV-specific T cells. The input for sequencing was CD8+ T cells from cultured PBMCs, taken from culture after CMV antigen stimulation. The receptors were gathered from a human donor in good health (CMV status not recorded). Some clones in this sample may be carry-over from other donors' samples.

This clonotype was picked up many times. This chain joins TRBV7-9 and TRBJ2-3, with 15 nucleotides matching TRBD2. After removal of 5 bases from V and 2 bases from J, the junction contained 5 bases not matched to a gene. The germline gives CDR1 SEHNR, CDR2 FQNEAQ (reference sequence). CDR3 length equals 17 residues. The CDR3 nucleotides are TGTGCCAGCAGCCCGGGACTAGCGGGAGGCATCACAGATACGCAGTATTTT. Protein: CASSPGLAGGITDTQYF.

The CDR3: CAISESGADGGQETQYF. In nucleotides, the CDR3 is TGTGCCATCAGTGAGTCGGGGGCAGATGGTGGCCAAGAGACCCAGTACTTC. The chain carries TRBV10-3 and TRBJ2-5; D might be TRBD1 (6 bases). CDR1 is ENHRY, CDR2 SYGVKD, per germline. V lost 0 bases, J lost 1 base, and 15 bases lay in between. The CDR3 loop spans 17 amino acids.

This clonotype was detected a few times. This chain links TRBV6-2 or TRBV6-3 with TRBJ2-2; perhaps TRBD2 as D (6 bases). The germline gives CDR1 MNHEY, CDR2 SVGEGT. The V and J ends lost 2 bases and 1 base respectively, with 20 bases between them. The CDR3 has 19 residues. DNA of the CDR3: TGTGCCAGCAGTTACCGTGCTTTACCTTGGGGGGAGAACACCGGGGAGCTGTTTTTT. Residues: CASSYRALPWGENTGELFF.

In this sample, this clonotype turned up many times. The chain combines TRBV7-8 with TRBJ1-4; 7 positions match TRBD1. This CDR3 region has 14 residues. The junction had 7 bases not matched to a gene; V was cut back by 5 bases and J by 7 bases. In germline, CDR1 is SGHVS, CDR2 FQNEAQ. CDR3 DNA sequence: TGTGCCAGCAGCCTGACAGGGAGCACTGAAAAACTGTTTTTT. Protein sequence: CASSLTGSTEKLFF.

The chain couples TRBV11-2 to TRBJ2-7; the D gene is possibly TRBD2 (6 bases). The V and J ends lost 1 base and 0 bases respectively, with 10 bases between them. This CDR3 has 15 residues. Germline values: CDR1 SGHAT, CDR2 FQNNGV. CDR3 coding DNA: TGTGCCAGCAGCTTAGCCCGGGGACTCTCCTACGAGCAGTACTTC. Protein product: CASSLARGLSYEQYF.

This clonotype was seen many times. The chain links TRBV27 to TRBJ2-1; 12 nucleotides line up with TRBD2. Unmatched junction bases numbered 1, after V lost 6 bases and J lost 4 bases. Germline CDR1 MNHEY, CDR2 SMNVEV (reference sequence). The CDR3 contains 14 residues. CDR3 protein: CASRTSGRYNEQFF. In nucleotides, the CDR3 is TGTGCCAGCAGAACTAGCGGGAGGTACAATGAGCAGTTCTTC.